The clone carrying this T cell receptor (beta chain) was observed a handful of times. Its matching antigen is unknown. The data were taken from a study of blood T cells in healthy people across ages. Broader study findings: Lack of knowledge of donor CMV status possibly confounded expanded clonotype changes. Investigators treated diversity estimates from one million T cells as underestimates.

A sample-barcoded 5' primer and a J-beta primer mix were used in a second PCR of roughly 6 to 11 cycles. TCRdb recomputed calls from the 5' RACE reads with MiXCR, one row per CDR3 protein. Of under 950,000 distinct CDR3 sequences listed, about 24% are singletons. The clonotype comes from a man aged 65 to 79 in good health. Sample: blood.

DNA for the CDR3: TGCAGTCCGACTAGCGGGGGACAGCCTCCAACGACCCAGTACTTC. Residues: CSPTSGGQPPTTQYF. The gene calls are TRBV20-1 and TRBJ2-5, with 12 nucleotides matching TRBD2. The CDR3 runs 15 residues. Germline V CDR1 and CDR2: DFQATT, SNEGSKA (reference sequence). The V segment lost 8 bases and the J segment 7 bases; nucleotides outside the gene matches: 14.